The 10 T cell receptor beta chains in this list originate from one sample, sequenced in a study of blood T cells in healthy people across ages. Sample-barcoded 5' priming and a J-beta primer mix drove a second PCR of about 7 to 11 cycles. TCRdb re-called the 5' RACE reads through MiXCR, storing one row per CDR3 protein. In the table there are over 1,500,000 distinct CDR3 sequences, 49% of which are singletons. Sequencing was carried out using blood. Receptors were obtained from a woman in her 40s in good health.

This chain connects TRBV12-3 or TRBV12-4 to TRBJ2-1, with D tentatively TRBD2 (7 bases). The CDR3 spans 15 residues. The V end was cut by 4 bases, the J end by 1 base, with 11 bases between. The CDR3 bases are TGTGCCAGCAGTTGGGGGGGCTTTTCCTACAATGAGCAGTTCTTC. Protein: CASSWGGFSYNEQFF.

The J gene is TRBJ2-1, the V gene TRBV3-1; 11 nucleotides match TRBD2. J was trimmed by 3 bases and V by 0 bases; bases with no gene match: 10. This CDR3 has 19 residues. Germline CDR1 LGHDT, CDR2 YNNKEL (reference sequence). The DNA for the CDR3 is TGTGCCAGCAGCCAAGATGGTCTAGCGGGGGGAATTGACTACAATGAGCAGTTCTTC. Translated: CASSQDGLAGGIDYNEQFF.

The chain carries TRBV3-1 and TRBJ1-2; D is ambiguous. Germline values: CDR1 LGHDT, CDR2 YNNKEL (reference sequence). V was trimmed by 2 bases and J by 12 bases, leaving 16 bases between them. The CDR3 has 13 residues. CDR3 region: CASSQTLRVVNTF. The CDR3, as DNA: TGTGCCAGCAGCCAAACTCTCCGTGTGGTAAACACCTTC.

The chain is built from TRBV7-8 and TRBJ1-1, with 7 bases matching TRBD1. CDR1 is SGHVS and CDR2 is FQNEAQ in the germline V gene. This CDR3 has 16 residues. With V trimmed by 0 bases and J by 5 bases, 9 bases remained unmatched. The CDR3 DNA is TGTGCCAGCAGCTTAGCACGAGGGGGCTTGTTGACTGAAGCTTTCTTT. As protein: CASSLARGGLLTEAFF.

The rearrangement joins TRBV2 to TRBJ1-2; 8 nucleotides agree with TRBD1. With V trimmed by 6 bases and J by 7 bases, 10 bases remained unmatched. Germline loops: CDR1 SNHLY, CDR2 FYNNEI. The CDR3 extends over 14 amino acids. The CDR3 region has the DNA TGTGCCAGCAGCCTGGACAGGGCTGTTAGTGGCTACACCTTC. Amino acids: CASSLDRAVSGYTF.

The genes are TRBV7-2 and TRBJ1-5; 9 bases agree with TRBD1. Germline V lookup: CDR1 SGHTA, CDR2 FQGNSA. The CDR3 sequence is 19 residues long. Trimming took 5 bases from V and 1 from J; bases not matched to a gene: 15. The CDR3 region has the DNA TGTGCCAGCAGCCTCCGGGACAGGGCCGGTTTAAGGAGCAATCAGCCCCAGCATTTT. Translation: CASSLRDRAGLRSNQPQHF.

This clonotype was detected only a few times. The rearrangement uses TRBV10-3 and TRBJ2-1; D is undetermined. V was trimmed by 0 bases and J by 11 bases, leaving 11 bases between them. Germline CDR1 is ENHRY and CDR2 is SYGVKD. The CDR3 spans 13 residues. CDR3 in DNA: TGTGCCATCAGTGAGTCGATTGACATAAAGCAGTTCTTC. Translated: CAISESIDIKQFF.

This clonotype came up a few times. The rearrangement uses TRBV27 and TRBJ2-1, with TRBD2 as a possible D gene (6 bases). V dropped 1 base and J dropped 2 bases, with 12 bases sitting between them. Germline V gene sequence: CDR1 MNHEY, CDR2 SMNVEV (reference sequence). The CDR3 sequence is 16 residues long. This chain's CDR3 is CASSLYGGLAYNEQFF. The CDR3 bases are TGTGCCAGCAGTTTATACGGGGGATTAGCCTACAATGAGCAGTTCTTC.

This clonotype appeared a few times. J is TRBJ2-2 and V is TRBV3-1; D possibly corresponds to TRBD2 (7 bases). The CDR3 is 17 residues long. Trimming cost V 1 base and J 0 bases, with 12 bases left between them. Germline V gene lookup returns CDR1 LGHDT and CDR2 YNNKEL (reference sequence). The CDR3 DNA reads as TGTGCCAGCAGCCAAGCTCCGGGGGGCGCGAACACCGGGGAGCTGTTTTTT. This encodes CASSQAPGGANTGELFF.

V gene TRBV7-9 combines with J gene TRBJ2-5; tentatively, D is TRBD2 (5 bases). There are 13 residues in the CDR3. Germline-derived CDR1 and CDR2 are SEHNR and FQNEAQ (reference sequence). V lost 1 base and J lost 7, with 10 bases in between. CDR3 residues: CASSLEVEGTQYF. The CDR3, as DNA: TGTGCCAGCAGCTTAGAAGTAGAGGGGACCCAGTACTTC.